The entry that follows covers one TCR beta chain sequence. What it binds is not known. This beta chain is an off-target read within a library intended for alpha chains, so its frequency means little. This sample was taken from a study of spatial heterogeneity in lung cancer. CDR1 and CDR2 (germline): DFQATT, SNEGSKA (reference sequence). The CDR3 covers 13 residues. Whole-study findings and limits: Follow-up blood showed ubiquitous expanded tumor TCRs less than blood at resection did.

Time point denoted: blood at routine non-recurrence follow-up after resection. Sequencing was performed on whole RNA extracted from tumor and nontumor lung tissue, or from frozen PBMC, and the material was left unsorted. TCRdb fed the 5' RACE reads into MiXCR, producing one record per CDR3 protein. The sample consists of 650 to 850 distinct CDR3 sequences, over 60% of them appearing once. Sequenced here: PBMCs, sampled at follow-up. The chain links TRBV20-1 to TRBJ2-4; possible D gene TRBD1, 5 bases. The origin of this receptor is a female donor with early-stage non-small cell lung cancer. The CDR3 region is CSADLGVKNIQYF. The DNA of the CDR3 is TGCAGCGCGGACCTAGGGGTCAAAAACATTCAGTACTTC.